These T cell receptor beta chains were read from a single sample in a study of CD8 T cells in Susac syndrome. TCRdb reanalysed the immunoSEQ multiplex PCR reads using MiXCR and keeps one entry per CDR3 protein. The sample gives roughly 110,000 distinct CDR3 sequences, nearly 95% of which show up once; over 0.12% is in the top ten. Sequenced: CD4+ T cells from PBMCs. These TCRs come from a human donor in good health. CDR3s include the opening cysteine and the closing phenylalanine or tryptophan. A D gene is named only where the DNA matches it firmly. Clone size is shown for a subset of rows, as once, few, many or a class of expanded clone.

TRBV2	TRBJ2-1	TRBD2	-	CATLAGEQFF	TGTGCCACCTTAGCGGGTGAGCAGTTCTTC
TRBV4-3	TRBJ2-1	-	-	CASSLGESSYNEQFF	TGCGCCAGCAGCCTGGGGGAATCCTCCTACAATGAGCAGTTCTTC
TRBV7-2	TRBJ2-4	-	few	CASSFGGHIQYF	TGTGCCAGCAGCTTCGGGGGGCACATTCAGTACTTC
TRBV2	TRBJ2-1	TRBD2	-	CASSELFSGGVSNEQFF	TGTGCCAGCAGTGAATTGTTTAGCGGGGGGGTTAGCAATGAGCAGTTCTTC
TRBV5-1	TRBJ1-3	-	-	CASSRGQPAGNTIYF	TGCGCCAGCAGCCGTGGACAGCCGGCTGGAAACACCATATATTTT
TRBV4-1	TRBJ1-2	-	once	CASSQSSVYGYTF	TGCGCCAGCAGCCAATCCTCAGTCTATGGCTACACCTTC
TRBV29-1	TRBJ1-5	-	-	CSVGEGTQPQHF	TGCAGCGTTGGAGAGGGGACCCAGCCCCAGCATTTT
TRBV18	TRBJ2-5	-	-	CASSLGAGIQETQYF	TGTGCCAGCTCACTGGGGGCGGGAATTCAAGAGACCCAGTACTTC
TRBV21-1	TRBJ1-1	-	-	CASRHRSNTEAFF	TGTGCCAGCAGACATAGATCGAACACTGAAGCTTTCTTT
TRBV7-2	TRBJ2-1	TRBD2	-	CASSTGGTTYNEQFF	TGTGCCAGCAGCACGGGGGGGACCACGTACAATGAGCAGTTCTTC
TRBV6-2/TRBV6-3	TRBJ2-7	-	-	CASSLDRSYEQYF	TGTGCCAGCAGTTTGGATCGATCCTACGAGCAGTACTTC
TRBV7-8	TRBJ2-7	TRBD2	-	CASSLGGTSGREGEQYF	TGTGCCAGCAGCTTAGGGGGGACTAGCGGGAGGGAGGGGGAGCAGTACTTC
TRBV18	TRBJ2-1	-	-	CASSSGASSYNEQFF	TGTGCCAGCTCATCTGGCGCGAGCTCCTACAATGAGCAGTTCTTC
TRBV7-2	TRBJ2-5	TRBD2	-	CASSTSGRIGTQYF	TGTGCCAGCAGCACTAGCGGGAGGATTGGGACCCAGTACTTC
TRBV7-9	TRBJ2-3	TRBD2	-	CASSVPSGSTDTQYF	TGTGCCAGCAGCGTACCTAGCGGGAGTACAGATACGCAGTATTTT
TRBV4-2	TRBJ2-5	-	-	CASSQAFGGSQYF	TGTGCCAGCAGCCAAGCATTCGGCGGGTCCCAGTACTTC
TRBV7-3	TRBJ2-1	TRBD2	-	CASSFWPSGINEQFF	TGTGCCAGCAGCTTTTGGCCTAGCGGGATTAATGAGCAGTTCTTC
TRBV4-3	TRBJ1-4	-	-	CASSQEGRAANEKLFF	TGCGCCAGCAGCCAAGAAGGGAGGGCGGCTAATGAAAAACTGTTTTTT
TRBV6-2/TRBV6-3	TRBJ1-1	-	-	CASSFLFVVQGIEAFF	TGTGCCAGCAGTTTTTTATTCGTGGTCCAGGGGATTGAAGCTTTCTTT
TRBV20-1	TRBJ2-3	TRBD1	-	CSARGQGAGDTQYF	TGCAGTGCTAGAGGTCAGGGGGCCGGAGATACGCAGTATTTT
TRBV5-1	TRBJ1-1	-	-	CASSLDREDEAFF	TGCGCCAGCAGCTTGGACCGGGAGGATGAAGCTTTCTTT
TRBV6-5	TRBJ2-7	TRBD2	-	CASSYSSGSITSYEQYF	TGTGCCAGCAGTTACTCTAGCGGGAGTATAACCTCCTACGAGCAGTACTTC
TRBV7-8	TRBJ2-3	-	-	CASSLLNLADTQYF	TGTGCCAGCAGCTTACTCAATCTTGCAGATACGCAGTATTTT
TRBV7-2	TRBJ1-5	-	-	CASTPNTHNQPQHF	TGTGCCAGCACCCCGAATACTCACAATCAGCCCCAGCATTTT
TRBV5-4	TRBJ2-1	-	-	CASGSYVSYNEQFF	TGTGCCAGCGGATCGTATGTCTCCTACAATGAGCAGTTCTTC
TRBV4-2	TRBJ2-1	-	-	CASRTPGSASGGEQFF	TGTGCCAGCAGAACACCGGGTTCAGCCTCCGGGGGTGAGCAGTTCTTC
TRBV5-6	TRBJ2-1	TRBD1	-	CASSFFTGAISYNEQFF	TGTGCCAGCAGCTTTTTTACAGGGGCAATCTCCTACAATGAGCAGTTCTTC
TRBV5-1	TRBJ2-3	-	-	CASSLATLWDTQYF	TGCGCCAGCAGCTTGGCCACCCTATGGGATACGCAGTATTTT
TRBV12-5	TRBJ1-2	TRBD1	-	CASGLDGGRGIGGYTF	TGTGCTAGTGGTTTGGACGGGGGCAGGGGGATCGGTGGCTACACCTTC
TRBV5-1	TRBJ1-1	-	-	CASSLEGLLEAFF	TGCGCCAGCAGCTTGGAGGGACTACTTGAAGCTTTCTTT
TRBV2	TRBJ2-1	TRBD2	-	CASRASGSGAYNEQFF	TGTGCCAGCAGGGCTAGCGGGAGTGGGGCTTACAATGAGCAGTTCTTC
TRBV4-3	TRBJ2-7	TRBD2	-	CASSQALAGGYEQYF	TGCGCCAGCAGCCAAGCACTAGCGGGAGGCTACGAGCAGTACTTC
TRBV29-1	TRBJ2-7	TRBD1	-	CSVVGPTGTYEQYF	TGCAGCGTTGTGGGGCCGACAGGGACCTACGAGCAGTACTTC
TRBV2	TRBJ2-7	TRBD2	-	CASTGLATPYEQYF	TGTGCCAGCACTGGACTAGCGACTCCCTACGAGCAGTACTTC
TRBV12-3/TRBV12-4	TRBJ2-1	TRBD1	-	CASTPGKTGPAYNEQFF	TGTGCCAGCACCCCCGGAAAGACAGGGCCGGCCTACAATGAGCAGTTCTTC
TRBV7-9	TRBJ2-7	-	-	CASSLSGLAYEQYF	TGTGCCAGCAGCCTCAGTGGCCTAGCTTACGAGCAGTACTTC
TRBV29-1	TRBJ1-1	-	once	CSVPPGRGVSTEAFF	TGCAGCGTTCCCCCAGGGAGAGGGGTAAGCACTGAAGCTTTCTTT
TRBV25-1	TRBJ2-2	TRBD2	-	CASSESPSGNGELFF	TGTGCCAGCAGTGAATCCCCTAGCGGGAACGGGGAGCTGTTTTTT
TRBV12-5	TRBJ1-1	TRBD1	-	CASGLVGQGRTEAFF	TGTGCTAGTGGTTTGGTAGGACAGGGGCGGACTGAAGCTTTCTTT
TRBV25-1	TRBJ1-4	-	-	CASSAFGQFNEKLFF	TGTGCCAGCAGTGCCTTTGGACAGTTTAATGAAAAACTGTTTTTT
TRBV7-2	TRBJ2-5	-	-	CASSLPDWEGETQYF	TGTGCCAGCAGCTTACCAGACTGGGAAGGGGAGACCCAGTACTTC
TRBV12-3/TRBV12-4	TRBJ1-1	TRBD1	-	CASSLTGGLNTEAFF	TGTGCCAGCAGTTTGACAGGGGGCCTGAACACTGAAGCTTTCTTT
TRBV7-9	TRBJ1-2	TRBD1	-	CASSLADRAGYTF	TGTGCCAGCAGCTTAGCGGACAGGGCCGGCTACACCTTC
TRBV6-5	TRBJ2-7	-	-	CASSYGINYEQYF	TGTGCCAGCAGTTACGGGATCAACTACGAGCAGTACTTC
TRBV12-5	TRBJ1-2	-	-	CASGLEGRGYTF	TGTGCTAGTGGTTTGGAGGGAAGGGGCTACACCTTC